This T cell receptor beta chain was documented in a study of beta chain features in type 1 diabetes. Study overall: All samples yielded roughly 100,000,000 examined sorted cells.

Investigators reverse transcribed all isolated RNA, so they sequenced expressed TCRB transcripts. The average output of naive, central memory and regulatory T cell samples was approximately 3.6 million reads. Some clones are missing from TCRdb's copy, which holds only in-frame ones; the method was immunoSEQ multiplex PCR. In the table there are more than 300,000 clones, roughly 12% of which are singletons. With respect to this clone: Its antigen remains unknown.

Study results and caveats: Any HLA-type effect on TCRB rearrangement remained unresolved here. In every one of the four CD4+ subsets, TCRB CDR3s were moderately but significantly shorter in Type 1 diabetes patients.

This CDR3 has 15 residues. V was cut by 3 bases and J by 3 bases, with 12 bases left in between. Germline CDR1 is SGHTA and CDR2 is FQGNSA. Sorting with CD45RO/CCR7/CD25/CD127/CD95/CD27 yielded naive, central memory, regulatory and stem-like memory CD4+ cells. This chain links TRBV7-2 with TRBJ2-1; the D gene is possibly TRBD2 (6 bases). Sequenced sample: naive CD4+ T cells from blood. The TCR sequence derives from a woman aged 18-29 years with type 1 diabetes. The CDR3 bases are TGTGCCAGCAGCTTTGGGGGGTCAGGCTACAATGAGCAGTTCTTC. Translated: CASSFGGSGYNEQFF.